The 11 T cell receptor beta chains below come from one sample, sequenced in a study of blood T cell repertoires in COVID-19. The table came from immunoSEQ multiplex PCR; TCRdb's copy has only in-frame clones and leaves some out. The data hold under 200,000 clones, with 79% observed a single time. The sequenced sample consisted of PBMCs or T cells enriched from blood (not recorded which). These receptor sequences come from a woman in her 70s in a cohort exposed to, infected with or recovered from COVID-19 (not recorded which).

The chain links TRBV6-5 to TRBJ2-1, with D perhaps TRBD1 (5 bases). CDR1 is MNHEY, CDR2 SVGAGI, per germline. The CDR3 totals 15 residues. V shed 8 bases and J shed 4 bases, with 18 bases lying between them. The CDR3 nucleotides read TGTGCCAGCGGCCCGTCGGACAATTCATACAATGAGCAGTTCTTC. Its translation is CASGPSDNSYNEQFF.

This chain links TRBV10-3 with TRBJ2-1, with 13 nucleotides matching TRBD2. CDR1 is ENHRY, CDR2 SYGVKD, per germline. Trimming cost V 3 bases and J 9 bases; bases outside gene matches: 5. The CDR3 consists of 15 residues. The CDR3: CAISDGTSGITEQFF. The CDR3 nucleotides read TGTGCCATCAGTGACGGGACTAGCGGGATCACTGAGCAGTTCTTC.

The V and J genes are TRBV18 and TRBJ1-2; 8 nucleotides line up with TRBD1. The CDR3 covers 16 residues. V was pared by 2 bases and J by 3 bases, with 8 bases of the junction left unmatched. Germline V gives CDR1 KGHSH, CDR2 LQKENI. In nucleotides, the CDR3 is TGTGCCAGCTCACCAACGGCCCCACAGGGGGACTATGGCTACACCTTC. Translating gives CASSPTAPQGDYGYTF.

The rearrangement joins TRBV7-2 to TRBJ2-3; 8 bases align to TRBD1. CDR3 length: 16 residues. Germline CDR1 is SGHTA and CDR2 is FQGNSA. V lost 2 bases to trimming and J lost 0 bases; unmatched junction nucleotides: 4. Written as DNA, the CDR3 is TGTGCCAGCAGCTTATACTACAGGGGGAGCACAGATACGCAGTATTTT. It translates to CASSLYYRGSTDTQYF.

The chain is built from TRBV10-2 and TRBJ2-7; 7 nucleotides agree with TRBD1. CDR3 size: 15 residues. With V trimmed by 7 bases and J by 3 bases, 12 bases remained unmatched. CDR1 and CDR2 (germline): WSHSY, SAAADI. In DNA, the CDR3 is TGCGCCAGCAACCCTTCACCCGGGACAGACTACGAGCAGTACTTC. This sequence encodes CASNPSPGTDYEQYF.

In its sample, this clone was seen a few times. The CDR3 bases are TGTGCCAGTAGTCTCTCCGGACGGGGGTTGACCTACGAGCAGTACTTC. This encodes CASSLSGRGLTYEQYF. V and J are TRBV19 and TRBJ2-7, with D possibly matching TRBD2 (6 bases). The CDR3 runs 16 residues. Trimming removed 5 bases from V and 2 bases from J, with 19 bases in between. Germline CDR1 LNHDA, CDR2 SQIVND (reference sequence).

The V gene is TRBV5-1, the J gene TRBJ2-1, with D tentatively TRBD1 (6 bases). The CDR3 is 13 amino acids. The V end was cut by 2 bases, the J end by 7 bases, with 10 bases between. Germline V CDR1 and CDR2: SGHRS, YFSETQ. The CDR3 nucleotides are TGCGCCAGCAGCTTCTCACAGGGAAATGAGCAGTTCTTC. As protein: CASSFSQGNEQFF.

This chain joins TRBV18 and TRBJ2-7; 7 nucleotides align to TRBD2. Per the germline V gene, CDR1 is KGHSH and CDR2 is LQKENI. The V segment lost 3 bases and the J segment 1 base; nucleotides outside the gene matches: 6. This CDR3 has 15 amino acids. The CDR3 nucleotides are TGTGCCAGCTCACCGGGGACTACCTCTTCCTACGAGCAGTACTTC. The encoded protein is CASSPGTTSSYEQYF.

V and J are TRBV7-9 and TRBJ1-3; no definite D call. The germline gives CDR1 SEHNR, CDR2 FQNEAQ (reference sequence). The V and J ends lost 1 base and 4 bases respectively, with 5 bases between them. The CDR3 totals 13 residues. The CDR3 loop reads CASSLVEGNTIYF. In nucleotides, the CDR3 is TGTGCCAGCAGCTTAGTCGAGGGAAACACCATATATTTT.

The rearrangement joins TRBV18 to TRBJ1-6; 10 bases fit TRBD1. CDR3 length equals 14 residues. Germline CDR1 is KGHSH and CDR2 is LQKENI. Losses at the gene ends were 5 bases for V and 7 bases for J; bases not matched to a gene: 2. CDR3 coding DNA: TGTGCCAGCTCAGGGACAGGGGACAATTCACCCCTCCACTTT. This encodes CASSGTGDNSPLHF.

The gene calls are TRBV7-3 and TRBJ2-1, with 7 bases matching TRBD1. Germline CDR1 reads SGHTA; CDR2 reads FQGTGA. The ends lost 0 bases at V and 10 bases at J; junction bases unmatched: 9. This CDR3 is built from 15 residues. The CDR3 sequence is CASSLTHGQAQEQFF. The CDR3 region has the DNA TGTGCCAGCAGCTTAACCCACGGACAGGCCCAAGAGCAGTTCTTC.